One and the same sample provided the 17 T cell receptor beta chains below, sequenced in a study of blood T cell repertoires in COVID-19. Clones were sequenced by immunoSEQ multiplex PCR, and TCRdb holds only the in-frame ones, with some missing. The table has about 280,000 clones, 89% seen once. Source material: peripheral blood. These receptors originate from a woman in her 40s who had recovered from COVID-19.

In this sample, this clone turned up a few times. The chain recombines TRBV3-1 (or the pseudogene TRBV3-2) with TRBJ2-7; the match to TRBD2 covers 9 bases. The J segment lost 6 bases and the V segment lost 1 base, leaving 7 bases of the junction unmatched. Germline V lookup: CDR1 LGHDT, CDR2 YNNKEL (reference sequence). CDR3 length: 15 residues. The CDR3 region is CASSQGPAGGSEQYF. In nucleotides, the CDR3 is TGTGCCAGCAGCCAAGGACCGGCGGGAGGGTCCGAGCAGTACTTC.

CDR3 loop: CASARGSNQPQHF. CDR3 nucleotides: TGTGCCAGCGCCAGGGGCAGCAATCAGCCCCAGCATTTT. The chain joins TRBV6-5 to TRBJ1-5; D is perhaps TRBD1 (6 bases). The CDR3 has 13 amino acids. From germline, CDR1 is MNHEY and CDR2 SVGAGI. The ends were cut back, 8 bases at V and 1 base at J, with 9 bases in the middle.

This rearrangement joins TRBV15 to TRBJ2-7, with TRBD1 as a possible D gene (6 bases). The germline gives CDR1 LNHNV, CDR2 YYDKDF (reference sequence). This CDR3 region has 16 residues. V lost 3 bases, J lost 0 bases, and 15 bases lay in between. The CDR3 spells CATSRIQTRGSYEQYF. Here the CDR3 DNA reads TGTGCCACCAGCAGGATCCAAACCAGGGGCTCCTACGAGCAGTACTTC.

The chain recombines TRBV15 with TRBJ2-5, with 10 nucleotides matching TRBD1. From germline, CDR1 is LNHNV and CDR2 YYDKDF (reference sequence). This CDR3 is built from 15 residues. Trimming cost V 7 bases and J 2 bases; bases outside gene matches: 7. The CDR3 reads CATTRDRGEQETQYF. As DNA, the CDR3 is TGTGCCACCACCAGGGACAGGGGCGAACAAGAGACCCAGTACTTC.

The V call is TRBV29-1, the J call TRBJ1-1; 7 nucleotides agree with TRBD1. Germline V CDR1 and CDR2: SQVTM, ANQGSEA. Trimming took 0 bases from V and 3 from J; bases not matched to a gene: 7. This CDR3 is built from 15 residues. This CDR3 is CSVEDPAGGDTEAFF. The DNA for the CDR3 is TGCAGCGTTGAAGATCCGGCAGGGGGTGACACTGAAGCTTTCTTT.

About this clone: Other DNA sequences in the same sample also yield this CDR3. CDR3 coding DNA: TGTGCCAGTAGTATTCCGGGGTGGGAGACCCAGTACTTC. Protein product: CASSIPGWETQYF. The J gene is TRBJ2-5, the V gene TRBV19, with D possibly being TRBD2 (5 bases). Germline V lookup: CDR1 LNHDA, CDR2 SQIVND (reference sequence). V was trimmed by 3 bases and J by 5 bases, leaving 10 bases between them. This CDR3 has 13 amino acids.

V gene TRBV12-5 combines with J gene TRBJ1-1; D is unclear. CDR1 and CDR2 (germline): LGHNT, FRNRAP. CDR3 length equals 13 residues. V lost 0 bases to trimming and J lost 5 bases, with 7 bases between them. CDR3 residues: CASGLVLRTEAFF. The CDR3 nucleotides are TGTGCTAGTGGTTTGGTACTGCGTACTGAAGCTTTCTTT.

The chain uses TRBV28 and TRBJ2-3, with a tentative D call TRBD2 (5 bases). Trimming left V 6 bases short and J 4 bases short, with 20 bases between. CDR3 length: 16 residues. Per the germline V gene, CDR1 is MDHEN and CDR2 is SYDVKM. The CDR3 reads CASSPSSGGPPDTQYF. In DNA, the CDR3 is TGTGCCAGCAGCCCCTCAAGCGGAGGCCCCCCAGATACGCAGTATTTT.

The chain combines TRBV19 with TRBJ1-5, with 8 bases lining up with TRBD1. This CDR3 contains 15 residues. Germline lookup yields CDR1 LNHDA and CDR2 SQIVND (reference sequence). V shed 7 bases and J 0 bases; nucleotides not matched to a gene: 5. As DNA, the CDR3 is TGTGCCAGTAATCAGGGGGCCGTTAGCAATCAGCCCCAGCATTTT. It yields the protein CASNQGAVSNQPQHF.

This chain uses TRBV18 with TRBJ2-3; possible D gene TRBD2, 6 bases. Trimming pared 8 bases from V and 2 bases from J, leaving 14 bases between. CDR3 length equals 14 residues. Germline assignment: CDR1 KGHSH and CDR2 LQKENI. The chain's CDR3 is CASGTSPNTDTQYF. DNA for the CDR3: TGTGCCAGCGGTACTAGCCCGAACACAGATACGCAGTATTTT. Full variable domain (outside the CDR3, taken from reference TRBV18 and TRBJ2-3): NAGVMQNPRHLVRRRGQEARLRCSPMKGHSHVYWYRQLPEEGLKFMVYLQKENIIDESGMPKERFSAEFPKEGPSILRIQQVVRGDSAAYFCASGTSPNTDTQYFGPGTRLTVL.

V is TRBV7-7 and J is TRBJ2-1; tentatively, D is TRBD1 (6 bases). Germline CDR1 reads SSHAT; CDR2 reads FNYEAQ (reference sequence). The CDR3 has 15 residues. V shed 1 base and J shed 3 bases, with 10 bases lying between them. The CDR3 DNA follows: TGTGCCAGCAGCTTAGATTCGGACAGCTACAATGAGCAGTTCTTC. This sequence encodes CASSLDSDSYNEQFF.

The V and J genes are TRBV9 and TRBJ1-3, with 9 bases that match TRBD1. The CDR3 consists of 15 residues. Germline values: CDR1 SGDLS, CDR2 YYNGEE. Unmatched junction bases numbered 2, after V lost 4 bases and J lost 0 bases. CDR3 nucleotide sequence: TGTGCCAGCAGCTCGGACAGGGGCTCTGGAAACACCATATATTTT. Residues: CASSSDRGSGNTIYF.

Turning to this clone: The sample has other DNA sequences that encode this CDR3 too. This chain links TRBV5-1 with TRBJ1-4; maybe TRBD1 (6 bases). Germline V gives CDR1 SGHRS, CDR2 YFSETQ. This CDR3 has 14 amino acids. V was trimmed by 4 bases and J by 2 bases, leaving 9 bases between them. In nucleotides, the CDR3 is TGCGCCAGCAGCGTGGACAGCACTAATGAAAAACTGTTTTTT. This sequence encodes CASSVDSTNEKLFF.

The chain joins TRBV4-1 to TRBJ2-5; D might be TRBD2 (5 bases). Germline V gives CDR1 MGHRA, CDR2 YSYEKL. This CDR3 contains 17 residues. V was shortened by 0 bases and J by 0 bases, with 14 bases between the two germline ends. The CDR3 nucleotides read TGCGCCAGCAGCCAAGATGTAGACTACTCGGACCAAGAGACCCAGTACTTC. Its protein product is CASSQDVDYSDQETQYF.

J is TRBJ1-1 and V is TRBV12-3 or TRBV12-4, with a weak D call TRBD1 (5 bases). With 1 base removed from V and 7 bases from J, the gap between germline ends came to 10 bases. This CDR3 region has 13 residues. The CDR3 here is CASSLGQGLEAFF. The CDR3 DNA follows: TGTGCCAGCAGTTTAGGGCAGGGCCTTGAAGCTTTCTTT.

The CDR3 spells CASSEFAGTSLNTEAFF. CDR3 in DNA: TGTGCCAGCAGTGAATTTGCTGGGACAAGTCTGAACACTGAAGCTTTCTTT. The chain joins TRBV6-1 to TRBJ1-1, with D possibly TRBD1 on 6 matching bases. V lost 2 bases and J 0 bases, leaving 16 bases between the germline ends. The CDR3 sequence is 17 residues long. Germline CDR1 is MNHNS and CDR2 is SASEGT.

The rearrangement joins TRBV3-1 (or the pseudogene TRBV3-2) to TRBJ2-5; 8 positions match TRBD2. The CDR3 has 19 residues. J was trimmed by 0 bases and V by 4 bases; bases with no gene match: 16. Per the germline V gene, CDR1 is LGHDT and CDR2 is YNNKEL (reference sequence). CDR3 residues: CASSPWLAGIGGDQETQYF. The CDR3, as DNA: TGTGCCAGCAGCCCCTGGTTAGCGGGAATTGGGGGCGACCAAGAGACCCAGTACTTC.